This entry describes one TCR beta chain. Antigen specificity is unknown. Blood sampling was done at baseline, cycle 4 day 1, and cycle 7 day 1. Profiling relied on immunoSEQ multiplex PCR, and the TCRdb table lists in-frame clones only, not all of them. The table has 69,000 or so clones, roughly 80% seen once. This sample was taken from a study of OX40 agonist ivuxolimab in advanced cancers. Study in general: Patients undergoing dose escalation presented with hepatocellular carcinoma, melanoma, renal cell or head and neck cancer. Three dose-escalation patients had partial responses: one with hepatocellular carcinoma and two with cutaneous melanoma.

CDR3 length: 14 amino acids. The germline CDR1 and CDR2 sequences are WNHNN and SYGVQD (reference sequence). V was clipped by 2 bases and J by 5 bases; unmatched bases: 4. Findings and caveats of the study: Among T cells, CD8+ cells averaged more expanded clones than CD4+ cells.

The chain combines TRBV10-1 with TRBJ2-3; TRBD1 agrees at 7 bases. Sequenced here: CD4+ or CD8+ T cells sorted from blood, sampled in a trial of the OX40 agonist ivuxolimab. The sequence came from an adult with an advanced solid tumor such as melanoma, head and neck, liver or kidney cancer. CDR3 bases: TGCGCCAGCAGTGAGGTTCACAGGGGAGATACGCAGTATTTT. Residues: CASSEVHRGDTQYF.